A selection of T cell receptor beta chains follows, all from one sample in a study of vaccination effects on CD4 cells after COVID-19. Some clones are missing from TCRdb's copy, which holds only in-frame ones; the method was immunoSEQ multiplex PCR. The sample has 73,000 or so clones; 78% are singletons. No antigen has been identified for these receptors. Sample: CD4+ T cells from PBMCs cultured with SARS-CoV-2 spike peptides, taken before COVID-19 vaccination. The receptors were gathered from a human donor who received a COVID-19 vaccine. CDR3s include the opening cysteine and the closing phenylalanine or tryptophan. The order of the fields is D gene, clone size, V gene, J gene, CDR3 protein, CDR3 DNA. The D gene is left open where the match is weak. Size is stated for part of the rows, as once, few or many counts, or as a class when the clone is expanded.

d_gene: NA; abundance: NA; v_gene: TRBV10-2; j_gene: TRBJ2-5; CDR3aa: CASSEIRGRETQYF; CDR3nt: TGCGCCAGCAGTGAGATAAGGGGCCGAGAGACCCAGTACTTC
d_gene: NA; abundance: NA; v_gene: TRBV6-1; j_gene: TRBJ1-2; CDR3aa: CASSEARRGIRGYTF; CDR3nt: TGTGCCAGCAGTGAAGCGCGAAGGGGGATTCGGGGCTACACCTTC
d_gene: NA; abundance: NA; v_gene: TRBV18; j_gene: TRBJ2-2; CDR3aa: CASSPDTGELFF; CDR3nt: TGTGCCAGCTCACCAGACACCGGGGAGCTGTTTTTT
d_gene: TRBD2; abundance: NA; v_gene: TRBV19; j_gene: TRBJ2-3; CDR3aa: CAGLHIAGLNGGDTQYF; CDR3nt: TGTGCCGGACTGCACATAGCGGGGCTCAACGGTGGAGATACGCAGTATTTT
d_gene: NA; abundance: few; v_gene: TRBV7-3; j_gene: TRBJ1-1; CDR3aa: CASSFNRETEAFF; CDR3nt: TGTGCCAGCAGCTTTAACAGGGAAACTGAAGCTTTCTTT
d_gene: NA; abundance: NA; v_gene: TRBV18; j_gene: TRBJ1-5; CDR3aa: CASSPGAGNQPQHF; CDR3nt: TGTGCCAGCTCACCAGGGGCCGGCAATCAGCCCCAGCATTTT
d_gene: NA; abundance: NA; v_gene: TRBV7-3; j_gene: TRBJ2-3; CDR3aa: CASSDLRDTQYF; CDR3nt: TGTGCCAGCAGCGATCTTAGAGATACGCAGTATTTT
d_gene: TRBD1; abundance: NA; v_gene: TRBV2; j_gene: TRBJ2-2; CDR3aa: CASKRRDRADGELFF; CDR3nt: TGTGCCAGCAAAAGAAGGGACAGGGCGGACGGGGAGCTGTTTTTT
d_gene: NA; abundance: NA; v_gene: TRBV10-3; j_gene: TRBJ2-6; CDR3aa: CAIMANSGANVLTF; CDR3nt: TGTGCCATCATGGCGAACTCTGGGGCCAACGTCCTGACTTTC
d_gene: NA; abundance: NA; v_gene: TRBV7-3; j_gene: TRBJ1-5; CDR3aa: CASSSLKGPLLTQPQHF; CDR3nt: TGTGCCAGCAGTTCCCTTAAGGGTCCGCTTCTGACTCAGCCCCAGCATTTT
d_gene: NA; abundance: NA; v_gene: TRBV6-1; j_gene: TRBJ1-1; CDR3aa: CASSEVAGNTEAFF; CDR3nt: TGTGCCAGCAGTGAAGTAGCAGGGAACACTGAAGCTTTCTTT
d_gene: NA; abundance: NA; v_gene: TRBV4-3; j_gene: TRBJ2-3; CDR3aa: CASSHHRGASGGEDTQYF; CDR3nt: TGCGCCAGCAGCCACCACCGGGGGGCTAGCGGCGGGGAAGATACGCAGTATTTT
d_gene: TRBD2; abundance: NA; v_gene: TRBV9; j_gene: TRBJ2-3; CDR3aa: CASTESTGLAGFTDTQYF; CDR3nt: TGTGCCAGCACCGAATCCACCGGACTAGCGGGATTCACAGATACGCAGTATTTT
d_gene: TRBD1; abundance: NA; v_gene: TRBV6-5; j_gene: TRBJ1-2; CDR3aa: CASSRQGGPYGYTF; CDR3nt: TGTGCCAGCAGCCGACAGGGGGGGCCCTATGGCTACACCTTC
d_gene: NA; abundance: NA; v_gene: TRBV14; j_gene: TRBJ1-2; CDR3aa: CASSQDGPGWGGYTF; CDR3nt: TGTGCCAGCAGCCAAGATGGGCCGGGCTGGGGTGGCTACACCTTC
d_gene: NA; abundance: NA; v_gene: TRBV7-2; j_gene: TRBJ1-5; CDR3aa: CASSVQGYQPQHF; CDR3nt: TGTGCCAGCAGCGTCCAGGGGTATCAGCCCCAGCATTTT
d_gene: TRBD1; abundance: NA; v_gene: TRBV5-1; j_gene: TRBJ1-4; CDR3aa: CASSVGTGGEKLFF; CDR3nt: TGCGCCAGCAGCGTCGGGACAGGGGGCGAAAAACTGTTTTTT
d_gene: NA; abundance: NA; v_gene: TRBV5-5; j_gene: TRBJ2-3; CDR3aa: CASSAVAGTDTQYF; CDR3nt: TGTGCCAGCAGCGCTGTTGCGGGCACAGATACGCAGTATTTT
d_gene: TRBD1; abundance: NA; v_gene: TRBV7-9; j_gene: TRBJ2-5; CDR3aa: CASSLGQVETQYF; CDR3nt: TGTGCCAGCAGCCTAGGACAGGTAGAGACCCAGTACTTC
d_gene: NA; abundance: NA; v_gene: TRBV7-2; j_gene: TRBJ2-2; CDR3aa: CASSLRPGSNTGELFF; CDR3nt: TGTGCCAGCAGCTTAAGACCGGGATCCAACACCGGGGAGCTGTTTTTT
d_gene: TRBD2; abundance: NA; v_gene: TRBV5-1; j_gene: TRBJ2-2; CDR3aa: CASSDSGGPTGELFF; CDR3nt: TGCGCCAGCAGCGATAGCGGGGGGCCCACCGGGGAGCTGTTTTTT
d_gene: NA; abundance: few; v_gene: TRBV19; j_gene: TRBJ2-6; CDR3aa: CASGSWGLTSPGANVLTF; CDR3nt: TGTGCCAGTGGATCTTGGGGGCTTACGTCCCCTGGGGCCAACGTCCTGACTTTC
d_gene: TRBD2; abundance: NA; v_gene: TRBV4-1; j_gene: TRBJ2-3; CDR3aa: CASTPKAGILGDTQYF; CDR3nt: TGCGCCAGTACTCCGAAAGCGGGAATATTGGGAGATACGCAGTATTTT
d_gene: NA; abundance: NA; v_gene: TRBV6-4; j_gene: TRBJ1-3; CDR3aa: CASDATVNSGNTIYF; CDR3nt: TGTGCCAGCGACGCCACAGTGAACTCTGGAAACACCATATATTTT
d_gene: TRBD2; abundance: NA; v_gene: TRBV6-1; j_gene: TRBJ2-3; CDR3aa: CASSDGGTPKPDTQYF; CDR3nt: TGTGCCAGCAGTGACGGGGGGACCCCGAAACCAGATACGCAGTATTTT
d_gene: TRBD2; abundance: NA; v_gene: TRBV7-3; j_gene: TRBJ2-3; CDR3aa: CASSLRGGGTDTQYF; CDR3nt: TGTGCCAGCAGCTTGCGGGGGGGCGGCACAGATACGCAGTATTTT
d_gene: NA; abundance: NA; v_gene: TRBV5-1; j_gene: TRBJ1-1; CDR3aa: CASSRGDGNTEAFF; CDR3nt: TGCGCCAGCAGTAGAGGGGACGGGAACACTGAAGCTTTCTTT
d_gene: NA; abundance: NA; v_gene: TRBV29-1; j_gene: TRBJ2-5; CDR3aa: CSVAPNRGETQYF; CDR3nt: TGCAGCGTTGCGCCTAACCGGGGGGAGACCCAGTACTTC
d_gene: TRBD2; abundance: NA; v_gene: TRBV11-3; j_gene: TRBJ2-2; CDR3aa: CASSSGLAGNTGELFF; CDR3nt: TGTGCCAGCAGCTCGGGACTAGCGGGGAACACCGGGGAGCTGTTTTTT
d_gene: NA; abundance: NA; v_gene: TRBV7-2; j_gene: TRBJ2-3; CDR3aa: CASSLALGYPPQGDTQYF; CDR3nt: TGTGCCAGCAGCTTAGCCCTCGGTTATCCCCCTCAAGGAGATACGCAGTATTTT
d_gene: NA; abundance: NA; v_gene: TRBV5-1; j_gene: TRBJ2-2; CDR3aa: CASSFGNTGELFF; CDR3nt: TGCGCCAGCAGCTTCGGGAACACCGGGGAGCTGTTTTTT
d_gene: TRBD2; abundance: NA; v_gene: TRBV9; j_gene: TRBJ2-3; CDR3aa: CASSVGGGGLPDTQYF; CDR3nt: TGTGCCAGCAGCGTAGGCGGGGGGGGCTTGCCAGATACGCAGTATTTT
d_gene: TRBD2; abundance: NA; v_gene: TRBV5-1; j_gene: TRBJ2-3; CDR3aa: CASSLITAGATTDTQYF; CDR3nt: TGCGCCAGCAGCTTGATTACAGCGGGGGCCACTACAGATACGCAGTATTTT
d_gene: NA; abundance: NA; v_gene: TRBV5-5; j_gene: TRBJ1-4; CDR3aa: CASSLFMGETNEKLFF; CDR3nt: TGTGCCAGCAGCTTGTTTATGGGAGAAACTAATGAAAAACTGTTTTTT
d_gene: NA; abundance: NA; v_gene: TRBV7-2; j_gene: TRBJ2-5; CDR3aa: CASSLSRGAGETQYF; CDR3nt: TGTGCCAGCAGCCTCAGCCGGGGGGCTGGGGAGACCCAGTACTTC
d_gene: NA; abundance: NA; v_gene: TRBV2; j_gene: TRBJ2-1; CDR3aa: CASSEAGSSYNEQFF; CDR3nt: TGTGCCAGCTCGGAGGCCGGGAGCTCCTACAATGAGCAGTTCTTC
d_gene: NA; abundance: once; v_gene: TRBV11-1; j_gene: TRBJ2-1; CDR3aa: CASSQRQTSYNEQFF; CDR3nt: TGTGCCAGCAGCCAACGACAGACCTCCTACAATGAGCAGTTCTTC
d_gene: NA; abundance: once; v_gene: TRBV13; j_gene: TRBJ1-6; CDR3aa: CASSLRYNSPLHF; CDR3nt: TGTGCCAGCAGCCTCCGTTATAATTCACCCCTCCACTTT
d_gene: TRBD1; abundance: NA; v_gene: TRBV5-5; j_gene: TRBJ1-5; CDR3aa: CASSFGTGGSQPQHF; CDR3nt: TGTGCCAGCAGCTTCGGGACAGGGGGCTCTCAGCCCCAGCATTTT